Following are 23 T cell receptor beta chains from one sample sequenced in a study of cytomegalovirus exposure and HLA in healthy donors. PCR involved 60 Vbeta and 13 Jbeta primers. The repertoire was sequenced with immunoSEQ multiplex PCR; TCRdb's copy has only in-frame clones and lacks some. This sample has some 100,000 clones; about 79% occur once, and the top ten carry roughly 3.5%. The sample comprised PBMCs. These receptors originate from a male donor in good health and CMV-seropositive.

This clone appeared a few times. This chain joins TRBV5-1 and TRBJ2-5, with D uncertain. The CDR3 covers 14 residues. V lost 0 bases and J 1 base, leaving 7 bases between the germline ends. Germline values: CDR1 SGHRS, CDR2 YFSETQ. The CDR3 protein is CASSLGSGQETQYF. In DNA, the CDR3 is TGCGCCAGCAGCTTGGGTAGTGGCCAAGAGACCCAGTACTTC.

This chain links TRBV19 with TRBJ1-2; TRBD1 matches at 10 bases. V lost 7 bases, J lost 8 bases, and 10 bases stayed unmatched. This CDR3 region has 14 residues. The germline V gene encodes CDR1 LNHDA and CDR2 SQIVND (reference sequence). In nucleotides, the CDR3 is TGTGCCAGTACCCGAGACAGGGGGCGAACAGGCTACACCTTC. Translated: CASTRDRGRTGYTF.

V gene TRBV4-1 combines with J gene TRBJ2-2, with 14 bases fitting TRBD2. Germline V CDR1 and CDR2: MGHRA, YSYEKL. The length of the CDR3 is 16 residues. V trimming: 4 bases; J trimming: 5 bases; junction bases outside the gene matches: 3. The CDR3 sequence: CASSRGLAGGTGELFF. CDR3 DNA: TGCGCCAGCAGCCGAGGACTAGCGGGGGGAACCGGGGAGCTGTTTTTT.

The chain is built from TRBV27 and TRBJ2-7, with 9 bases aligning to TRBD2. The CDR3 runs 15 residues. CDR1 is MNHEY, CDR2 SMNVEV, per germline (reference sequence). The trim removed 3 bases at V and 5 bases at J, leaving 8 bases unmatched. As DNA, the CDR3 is TGTGCCAGCAGTTTCTCCCAGCGGGGGGACCACGAGCAGTACTTC. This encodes CASSFSQRGDHEQYF.

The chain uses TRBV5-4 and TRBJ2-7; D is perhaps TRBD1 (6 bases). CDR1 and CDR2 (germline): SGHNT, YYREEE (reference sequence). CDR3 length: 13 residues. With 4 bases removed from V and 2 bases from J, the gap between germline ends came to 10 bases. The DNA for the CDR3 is TGTGCCAGCAGCCGGGACACCGCCTACGAGCAGTACTTC. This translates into CASSRDTAYEQYF. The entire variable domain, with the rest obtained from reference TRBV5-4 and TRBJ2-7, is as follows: ETGVTQSPTHLIKTRGQQVTLRCSSQSGHNTVSWYQQALGQGPQFIFQYYREEENGRGNFPPRFSGLQFPNYSSELNVNALELDDSALYLCASSRDTAYEQYFGPGTRLTVT.

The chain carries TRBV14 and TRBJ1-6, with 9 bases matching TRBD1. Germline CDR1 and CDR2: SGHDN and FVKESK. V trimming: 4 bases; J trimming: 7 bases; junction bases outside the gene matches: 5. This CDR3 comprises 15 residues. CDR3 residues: CASSRQGGENSPLHF. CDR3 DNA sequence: TGTGCCAGCAGCCGACAGGGGGGAGAAAATTCACCCCTCCACTTT.

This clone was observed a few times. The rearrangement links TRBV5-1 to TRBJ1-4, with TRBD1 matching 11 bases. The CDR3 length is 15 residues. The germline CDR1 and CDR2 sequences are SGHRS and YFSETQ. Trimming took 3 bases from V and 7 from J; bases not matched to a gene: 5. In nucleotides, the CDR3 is TGCGCCAGCAGCTCGGCCGGGACAGGGGGTGAAAAACTGTTTTTT. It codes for CASSSAGTGGEKLFF.

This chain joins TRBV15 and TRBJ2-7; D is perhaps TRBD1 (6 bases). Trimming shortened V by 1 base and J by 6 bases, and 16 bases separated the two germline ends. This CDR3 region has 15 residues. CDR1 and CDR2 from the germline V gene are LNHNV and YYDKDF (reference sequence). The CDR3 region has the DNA TGTGCCACCAGCAGAGTGAATTTACAGGGCTCCGAGCAGTACTTC. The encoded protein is CATSRVNLQGSEQYF.

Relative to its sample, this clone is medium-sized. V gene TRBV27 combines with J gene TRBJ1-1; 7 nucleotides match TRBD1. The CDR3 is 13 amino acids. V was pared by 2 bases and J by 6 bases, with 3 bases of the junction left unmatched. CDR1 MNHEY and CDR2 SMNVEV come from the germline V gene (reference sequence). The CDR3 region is CASSLRTGAEAFF. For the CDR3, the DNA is TGTGCCAGCAGTTTACGCACAGGGGCTGAAGCTTTCTTT.

This chain's CDR3 is CASSYPGGGGELFF. CDR3 DNA sequence: TGTGCCAGCAGTTACCCCGGGGGGGGCGGGGAGCTGTTTTTT. The chain couples TRBV6-5 to TRBJ2-2; 8 bases match TRBD2. Germline CDR1 is MNHEY and CDR2 is SVGAGI. The CDR3 length is 14 residues. Trimming at V came to 2 bases and at J to 7 bases, leaving 3 bases not matched to a gene.

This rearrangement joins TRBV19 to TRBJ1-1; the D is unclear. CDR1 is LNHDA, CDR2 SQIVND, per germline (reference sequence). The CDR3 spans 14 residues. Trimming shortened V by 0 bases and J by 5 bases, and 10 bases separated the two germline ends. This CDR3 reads CASSIDLRETEAFF. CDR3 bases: TGTGCCAGTAGTATAGATCTACGAGAAACTGAAGCTTTCTTT.

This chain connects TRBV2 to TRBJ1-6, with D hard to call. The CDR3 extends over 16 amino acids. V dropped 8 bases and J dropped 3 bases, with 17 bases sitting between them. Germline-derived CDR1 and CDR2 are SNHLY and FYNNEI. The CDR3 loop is CASRAAAGVYNSPLHF. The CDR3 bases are TGTGCCAGCCGTGCCGCTGCCGGGGTCTATAATTCACCCCTCCACTTT.

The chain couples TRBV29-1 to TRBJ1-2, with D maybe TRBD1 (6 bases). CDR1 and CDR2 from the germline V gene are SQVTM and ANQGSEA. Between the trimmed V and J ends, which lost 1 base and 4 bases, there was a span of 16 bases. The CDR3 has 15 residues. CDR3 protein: CSVEGPTGSPYGYTF. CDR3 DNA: TGCAGCGTTGAAGGGCCCACAGGGAGTCCCTATGGCTACACCTTC.

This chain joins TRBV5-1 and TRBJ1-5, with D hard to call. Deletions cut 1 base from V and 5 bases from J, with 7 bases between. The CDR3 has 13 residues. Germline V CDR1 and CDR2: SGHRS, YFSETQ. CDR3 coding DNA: TGCGCCAGCAGCTTGTTCGGAGATCAGCCCCAGCATTTT. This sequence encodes CASSLFGDQPQHF.

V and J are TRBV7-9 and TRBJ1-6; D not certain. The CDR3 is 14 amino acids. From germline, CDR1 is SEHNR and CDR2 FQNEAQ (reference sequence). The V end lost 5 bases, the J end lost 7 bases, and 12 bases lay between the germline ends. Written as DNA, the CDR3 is TGTGCCAGCAGCACATTTGGAGGGAATTCACCCCTCCACTTT. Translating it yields CASSTFGGNSPLHF.

The CDR3 spells CASSFTGTGEAQLFF. The CDR3 DNA reads TGTGCCAGCAGCTTCACCGGGACAGGGGAGGCGCAACTGTTTTTT. The chain employs TRBV7-2 and TRBJ1-4; TRBD1 matches at 10 bases. The CDR3 covers 15 residues. The germline gives CDR1 SGHTA, CDR2 FQGNSA. Trimming took 3 bases from V and 12 from J; bases not matched to a gene: 10.

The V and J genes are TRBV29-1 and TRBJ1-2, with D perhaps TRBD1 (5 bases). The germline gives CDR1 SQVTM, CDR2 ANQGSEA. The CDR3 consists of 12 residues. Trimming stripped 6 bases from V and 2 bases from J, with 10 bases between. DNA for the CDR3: TGCAGCGTCCTACGACAGAACTATGGCTACACCTTC. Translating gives CSVLRQNYGYTF.

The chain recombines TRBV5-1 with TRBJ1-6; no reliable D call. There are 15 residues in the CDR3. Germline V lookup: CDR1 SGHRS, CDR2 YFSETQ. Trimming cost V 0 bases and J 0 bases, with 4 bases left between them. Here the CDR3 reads CASSLEHSYNSPLHF. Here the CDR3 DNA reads TGCGCCAGCAGCTTGGAACACTCCTATAATTCACCCCTCCACTTT.

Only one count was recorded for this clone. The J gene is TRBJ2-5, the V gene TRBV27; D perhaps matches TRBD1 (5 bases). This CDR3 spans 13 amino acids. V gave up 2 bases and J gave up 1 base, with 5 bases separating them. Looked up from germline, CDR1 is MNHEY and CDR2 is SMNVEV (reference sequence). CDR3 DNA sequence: TGTGCCAGCAGTTTACAGGGCCAAGAGACCCAGTACTTC. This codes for CASSLQGQETQYF.

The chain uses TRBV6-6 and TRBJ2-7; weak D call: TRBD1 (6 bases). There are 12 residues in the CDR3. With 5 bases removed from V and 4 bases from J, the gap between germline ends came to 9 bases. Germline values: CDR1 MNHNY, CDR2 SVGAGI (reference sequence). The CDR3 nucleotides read TGTGCCAGCAGTCAGGGGTTGTACGAGCAGTACTTC. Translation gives CASSQGLYEQYF.

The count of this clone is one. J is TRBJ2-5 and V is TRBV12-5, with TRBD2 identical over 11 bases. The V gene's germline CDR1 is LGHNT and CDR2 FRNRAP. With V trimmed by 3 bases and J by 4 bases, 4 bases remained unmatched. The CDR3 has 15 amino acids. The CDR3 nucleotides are TGTGCTAGTGGTTTTAGCGGGGGGGCCGGAGAGACCCAGTACTTC. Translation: CASGFSGGAGETQYF.

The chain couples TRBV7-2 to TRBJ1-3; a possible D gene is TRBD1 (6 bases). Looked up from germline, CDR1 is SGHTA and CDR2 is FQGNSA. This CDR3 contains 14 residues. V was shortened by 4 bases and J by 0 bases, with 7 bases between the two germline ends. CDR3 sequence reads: CASSSGASGNTIYF. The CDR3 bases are TGTGCCAGCAGCTCAGGGGCCTCTGGAAACACCATATATTTT.

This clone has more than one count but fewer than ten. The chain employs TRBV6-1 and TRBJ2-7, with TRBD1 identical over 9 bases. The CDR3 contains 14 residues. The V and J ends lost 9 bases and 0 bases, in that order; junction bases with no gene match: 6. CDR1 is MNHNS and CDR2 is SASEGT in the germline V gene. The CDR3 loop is CASTTGGSSYEQYF. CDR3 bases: TGTGCCAGTACGACAGGGGGAAGCTCCTACGAGCAGTACTTC.